These 5 T cell receptor beta chains were sequenced from one sample in a study of shared clonotypes between healthy human individuals. Assay: immunoSEQ multiplex PCR; the TCRdb copy retains only in-frame clones and omits some. This sample has about 2 million clones; about 95% occur once, and the top ten carry around 1%. CD45RO negativity and positive selection for CCR7 defined naive CD8 cells, a population that excluded terminally differentiated effector memory CD45RA+ cells. Sequencing used naive CD8+ T cells sorted from blood. These TCRs come from a man aged 18 to 35 in good health.

This clone appeared once. The chain combines TRBV4-1 with TRBJ2-2; TRBD1 matches 7 bases. V lost 7 bases to trimming and J lost 3 bases; unmatched junction nucleotides: 5. The CDR3 is 14 amino acids. Germline V gene lookup returns CDR1 MGHRA and CDR2 YSYEKL. The CDR3: CASTPQGYTGELFF. The CDR3 DNA reads TGCGCCAGCACCCCACAGGGGTACACCGGGGAGCTGTTTTTT.

As for this clone: This CDR3 is also generated by other DNA sequences in the sample. This chain joins TRBV19 and TRBJ2-7, with 7 positions matching TRBD1. V lost 5 bases, J lost 0 bases, and 4 bases stayed unmatched. This CDR3 has 14 residues. The germline gives CDR1 LNHDA, CDR2 SQIVND (reference sequence). The CDR3 reads CASSPRQGSYEQYF. For the CDR3, the DNA is TGTGCCAGTAGTCCGCGACAGGGCTCCTACGAGCAGTACTTC. Full variable domain (outside the CDR3, taken from reference TRBV19 and TRBJ2-7): DGGITQSPKYLFRKEGQNVTLSCEQNLNHDAMYWYRQDPGQGLRLIYYSQIVNDFQKGDIAEGYSVSREKKESFPLTVTSAQKNPTAFYLCASSPRQGSYEQYFGPGTRLTVT.

On this clone itself: The sample holds other DNA sequences that translate to the same CDR3. The J gene is TRBJ2-7, the V gene TRBV27; TRBD2 might be the D (6 bases). V dropped 3 bases and J dropped 3 bases, with 9 bases sitting between them. Germline-derived CDR1 and CDR2 are MNHEY and SMNVEV (reference sequence). The CDR3 is 13 amino acids. The CDR3 bases are TGTGCCAGCAGTTTGACGGGGGTCTACGAGCAGTACTTC. It encodes CASSLTGVYEQYF.

The chain joins TRBV9 to TRBJ2-5; D remains ambiguous. Germline CDR1 SGDLS, CDR2 YYNGEE. This CDR3 contains 12 residues. Trimming left V 0 bases short and J 7 bases short, with 7 bases between. CDR3 sequence reads: CASSVDLRTQYF. The CDR3 DNA follows: TGTGCCAGCAGCGTAGATCTTAGGACCCAGTACTTC.

Only one count was recorded for this clone. Different DNA sequences within this sample yield the same CDR3. The V gene is TRBV27, the J gene TRBJ1-1, with TRBD1 identical over 10 bases. The CDR3 has 14 residues. After removal of 5 bases from V and 1 base from J, the junction contained 1 base not matched to a gene. CDR1 is MNHEY, CDR2 SMNVEV, per germline (reference sequence). The CDR3 nucleotides are TGTGCCAGCAGTAGGACAGGGGGGAACACTGAAGCTTTCTTT. It encodes CASSRTGGNTEAFF.